Below, one T cell receptor beta chain is given with its context. This table comes from immunoSEQ multiplex PCR, and its TCRdb copy is limited to in-frame clones, with some not included. The profile covers some 200,000 clones, with 81% appearing a single time and just under 9% taken by the ten largest. These data are taken from a study of blood T cell repertoires in COVID-19. Clinical history reported by participants formed the basis on which cohorts were assigned. CDR1 KGHDR and CDR2 SFDVKD come from the germline V gene. J gave up 3 bases and V 4 bases, and 5 bases lay outside the gene matches. The CDR3 is 16 amino acids.

Sequencing was done on a sample of PBMCs or T cells enriched from blood (not recorded which). The origin of this receptor is a woman in her forties or fifties with acute COVID-19. The V gene is TRBV24-1, the J gene TRBJ2-1; TRBD1 agrees at 10 bases. CDR3 in amino acids: CATSDQTGGVYNEQFF. In DNA form, the CDR3 reads TGTGCCACCAGTGACCAGACAGGGGGCGTCTACAATGAGCAGTTCTTC.